These T cell receptor beta chains were read from a single sample in a study of T-cell reconstitution after alpha-beta-depleted transplantation in children. TCRdb reprocessed the PCR reads with MiXCR, giving one entry per CDR3 protein. The table includes 100,000 or so distinct CDR3 sequences, 7% to 8% detected once. The source was PBMCs, collected before TCRalphabeta/CD19-depleted stem cell transplant. All receptors derive from a boy younger than 10 with acute lymphoblastic leukemia, due to receive a stem cell transplant. Both conserved end residues are part of each CDR3. Each record gives: D gene, CDR3 length, V gene, clone size, J gene, CDR3 protein, CDR3 DNA. The D gene is left open where the match is weak. Clone sizes are given selectively: once, few, many, or a class where the clone is expanded.

D: -; length: 14; V: TRBV29-1; size: many; J: TRBJ1-3; CDR3: CSALLDFSGNTIYF; DNA: TGCAGCGCGCTTCTTGATTTCTCTGGAAACACCATATATTTT
D: -; length: 16; V: TRBV20-1; size: many; J: TRBJ2-1; CDR3: CSARSPDGSSYNEQFF; DNA: TGCAGTGCGAGATCACCCGACGGGAGCTCCTACAATGAGCAGTTCTTC
D: TRBD1; length: 13; V: TRBV6-2/TRBV6-3; size: many; J: TRBJ1-1; CDR3: CASTGQGHTEAFF; DNA: TGTGCCAGCACGGGACAGGGACACACTGAAGCTTTCTTT
D: -; length: 9; V: TRBV12-3/TRBV12-4; size: many; J: TRBJ1-3; CDR3: CASSPTMDF; DNA: TGTGCCAGCAGTCCGACGATGGACTTT
D: TRBD1; length: 17; V: TRBV11-2; size: many; J: TRBJ2-1; CDR3: CASSSRPGQATYNEQFF; DNA: TGTGCCAGCAGCTCCCGGCCGGGACAGGCAACCTACAATGAGCAGTTCTTC
D: -; length: 14; V: TRBV7-2; size: many; J: TRBJ2-7; CDR3: CASSLPTSYYEQYF; DNA: TGTGCCAGCAGTCTCCCTACTAGTTACTACGAGCAGTACTTC
D: -; length: 13; V: TRBV12-3/TRBV12-4; size: many; J: TRBJ2-7; CDR3: CASSFSRSYEQYF; DNA: TGTGCCAGCAGTTTTAGTCGGTCCTACGAGCAGTACTTC
D: -; length: 14; V: TRBV14; size: many; J: TRBJ2-2; CDR3: CASSRRPLGGELFF; DNA: TGTGCCAGCAGCCGTCGACCTCTAGGGGGGGAGCTGTTTTTT
D: -; length: 15; V: TRBV6-5; size: -; J: TRBJ1-6; CDR3: CASSYQAGDNSPLHF; DNA: TGTGCCAGCAGTTACCAGGCAGGGGATAATTCACCCCTCCACTTT
D: -; length: 14; V: TRBV21-1; size: medium-sized; J: TRBJ2-7; CDR3: CASSKAVGGYEQYF; DNA: TGTGCCAGCAGCAAAGCGGTGGGCGGGTACGAGCAGTACTTC
D: -; length: 16; V: TRBV7-9; size: -; J: TRBJ2-7; CDR3: CASSLVGTNTGYEQYF; DNA: TGTGCCAGCAGCTTAGTCGGGACAAATACGGGCTACGAGCAGTACTTC
D: -; length: 15; V: TRBV5-1; size: -; J: TRBJ2-7; CDR3: CASSVNGGTDYEQYF; DNA: TGCGCCAGCAGCGTGAACGGCGGGACAGATTACGAGCAGTACTTC
D: TRBD2; length: 15; V: TRBV15; size: few; J: TRBJ2-3; CDR3: CATHWGTSGTDTQYF; DNA: TGTGCCACCCATTGGGGGACTAGCGGCACAGATACGCAGTATTTT
D: -; length: 14; V: TRBV12-3/TRBV12-4; size: -; J: TRBJ2-3; CDR3: CASSLLSGADTQYF; DNA: TGTGCCAGCAGTTTACTCAGCGGCGCAGATACGCAGTATTTT
D: -; length: 15; V: TRBV29-1; size: many; J: TRBJ2-1; CDR3: CSACPRGGFYNEQFF; DNA: TGCAGCGCCTGCCCCAGGGGGGGCTTCTACAATGAGCAGTTCTTC
D: -; length: 16; V: TRBV1; size: -; J: TRBJ2-3; CDR3: CTSRGTTHYISYTQYF; DNA: TGCACCAGCCGCGGGACTACCCACTATATAAGTTATACGCAGTATTTT
D: -; length: 16; V: TRBV7-9; size: few; J: TRBJ1-2; CDR3: CASSLARQGSTYGYTF; DNA: TGTGCCAGCAGCTTAGCAAGGCAGGGCTCCACCTATGGCTACACCTTC
D: -; length: 11; V: TRBV20-1; size: few; J: TRBJ1-4; CDR3: CSARGYEKLFF; DNA: TGCAGTGCTAGGGGCTATGAAAAACTGTTTTTT
D: -; length: 11; V: TRBV6-5; size: many; J: TRBJ1-1; CDR3: CASIRGTEAFF; DNA: TGTGCCAGCATCAGAGGGACTGAAGCTTTCTTT
D: TRBD1; length: 16; V: TRBV7-2; size: many; J: TRBJ2-3; CDR3: CASSFSGTGGPDTQYF; DNA: TGTGCCAGCAGCTTCAGCGGGACAGGGGGCCCAGATACGCAGTATTTT
D: TRBD2; length: 16; V: TRBV5-1; size: few; J: TRBJ2-2; CDR3: CASSLDTGGDTGELFF; DNA: TGCGCCAGCAGCTTGGATACGGGGGGAGACACCGGGGAGCTGTTTTTT
D: TRBD1; length: 15; V: TRBV5-6; size: once; J: TRBJ2-7; CDR3: CAMSLEGQGGNEQYF; DNA: TGTGCCATGAGCCTCGAGGGCCAAGGGGGCAACGAGCAGTACTTC
D: -; length: 13; V: TRBV12-3/TRBV12-4; size: many; J: TRBJ1-1; CDR3: CASSPSRDTEAFF; DNA: TGTGCCAGCAGTCCCAGCAGGGACACTGAAGCTTTCTTT
D: TRBD1; length: 13; V: TRBV6-1; size: many; J: TRBJ1-2; CDR3: CASSGTGRDGYTF; DNA: TGTGCCAGCAGTGGGACAGGGCGAGATGGCTACACCTTC
D: -; length: 16; V: TRBV7-9; size: many; J: TRBJ2-7; CDR3: CASSLDFGHSSYEQYF; DNA: TGTGCCAGCAGCTTAGACTTCGGGCACAGCTCCTACGAGCAGTACTTC
D: -; length: 13; V: TRBV7-9; size: -; J: TRBJ2-5; CDR3: CASSLVPQETQYF; DNA: TGTGCCAGCAGCTTAGTGCCTCAAGAGACCCAGTACTTC
D: -; length: 13; V: TRBV4-1; size: many; J: TRBJ2-4; CDR3: CASSQDQDNVQYF; DNA: TGCGCCAGCAGCCAAGACCAGGACAACGTTCAGTACTTC
D: -; length: 11; V: TRBV2; size: few; J: TRBJ2-1; CDR3: CASSTANEQFF; DNA: TGTGCCAGCAGTACAGCCAATGAGCAGTTCTTC
D: -; length: 16; V: TRBV7-9; size: -; J: TRBJ1-6; CDR3: CASSLELGLSPSPLHF; DNA: TGTGCCAGCAGCTTAGAGCTAGGCCTAAGCCCCTCACCCCTCCACTTT
D: -; length: 15; V: TRBV20-1; size: -; J: TRBJ1-5; CDR3: CSARDLRQSNQPQHF; DNA: TGCAGTGCTAGAGATCTAAGACAAAGCAATCAGCCCCAGCATTTT
D: TRBD1; length: 16; V: TRBV2; size: many; J: TRBJ1-3; CDR3: CASSYGGQGPGNTIYF; DNA: TGTGCCAGCAGCTACGGGGGACAGGGGCCAGGAAACACCATATATTTT
D: TRBD1; length: 15; V: TRBV20-1; size: many; J: TRBJ1-5; CDR3: CSARGSGGLNQPQHF; DNA: TGCAGTGCTAGGGGGTCAGGGGGCCTCAATCAGCCCCAGCATTTT
D: -; length: 13; V: TRBV7-8; size: few; J: TRBJ2-7; CDR3: CASSLVGVYEQYF; DNA: TGTGCCAGCAGCTTAGTGGGGGTTTACGAGCAGTACTTC
D: -; length: 12; V: TRBV5-1; size: many; J: TRBJ2-1; CDR3: CASSLGPTLSVF; DNA: TGCGCCAGCAGCTTAGGACCTACCTTATCCGTCTTC
D: -; length: 15; V: TRBV19; size: few; J: TRBJ2-1; CDR3: CASSIDGGLYNEQFF; DNA: TGTGCCAGTAGTATAGATGGCGGCCTCTACAATGAGCAGTTCTTC
D: -; length: 12; V: TRBV7-6; size: many; J: TRBJ2-3; CDR3: CASSLDTDTQYF; DNA: TGTGCCAGCAGCTTAGACACAGATACGCAGTATTTT
D: -; length: 15; V: TRBV12-3/TRBV12-4; size: many; J: TRBJ2-5; CDR3: CASSPDGGPQETQYF; DNA: TGTGCCAGCAGCCCGGACGGGGGTCCCCAAGAGACCCAGTACTTC
D: TRBD1; length: 17; V: TRBV7-6; size: many; J: TRBJ2-7; CDR3: CASSHYPGQVSSYEQYF; DNA: TGTGCCAGCAGCCATTACCCTGGACAGGTTAGCTCCTACGAGCAGTACTTC
D: -; length: 13; V: TRBV5-1; size: many; J: TRBJ2-5; CDR3: CASSRTVQETQYF; DNA: TGCGCCAGCAGCCGGACAGTTCAAGAGACCCAGTACTTC
D: -; length: 16; V: TRBV4-2; size: -; J: TRBJ2-7; CDR3: CASSQDLAGALGEQYF; DNA: TGTGCCAGCAGCCAAGATCTGGCAGGGGCGTTGGGCGAGCAGTACTTC
D: TRBD1; length: 15; V: TRBV5-6; size: -; J: TRBJ2-3; CDR3: CASSLTGGWTDTQYF; DNA: TGTGCCAGCAGCTTGACAGGGGGATGGACAGATACGCAGTATTTT